The clone carrying this TCR beta chain is judged medium-sized. No treatment had been given to any patient before thyroid surgery. The sample belongs to a study of metastatic and nonmetastatic thyroid tumors. Looked up from germline, CDR1 is DFQATT and CDR2 is SNEGSKA (reference sequence). The germline V and J ends were trimmed by 7 bases and 0 bases, with 6 bases remaining between them. This CDR3 is built from 11 residues. From the PCR reads, TCRdb re-called clones with MiXCR. The sample contains more than 20,000 clones, 24% of which appear only once. Specimen: tumor tissue. The chain employs TRBV20-1 and TRBJ1-1; D uncertain. The origin of this receptor is a male donor with papillary thyroid cancer or a benign thyroid nodule (not recorded which). Some clones in this sample may be carry-over from other donors' samples. The DNA of the CDR3 is TGCAGTGGAACCATGAACACTGAAGCTTTCTTT. It encodes CSGTMNTEAFF.